The sample holds a few counts of the clone carrying this T cell receptor (beta chain). The record originates from a study of blood T cell repertoires in COVID-19. Background on the study: Collection of acute and convalescent COVID-19 samples took place in the United States, Italy and Spain. PBMCs, B-cell-depleted T cells, or T cells were the source of the cDNA or gDNA that made up the material.

In the authors' methods: Reference gene primer amplification yielded estimated nucleated cell counts. The data were produced by immunoSEQ multiplex PCR, yet TCRdb's version contains in-frame clones alone and is incomplete. V, J and clone size are those of that table, while D and trimming were read from the DNA. The table includes 270,000 or so clones, 82% detected once. The V segment lost 3 bases and the J segment 0 bases; nucleotides outside the gene matches: 7. The CDR3 length is 15 residues. Germline loops: CDR1 SQVTM, CDR2 ANQGSEA. Material for sequencing was peripheral blood. This rearrangement joins TRBV29-1 to TRBJ2-7, with 8 bases aligning to TRBD2. The TCR comes from a woman between 18 and 29 years old with acute or convalescent COVID-19. CDR3: CSVDSGGGSSYEQYF. In DNA, the CDR3 is TGCAGCGTTGACTCGGGGGGGGGCTCCTCCTACGAGCAGTACTTC.